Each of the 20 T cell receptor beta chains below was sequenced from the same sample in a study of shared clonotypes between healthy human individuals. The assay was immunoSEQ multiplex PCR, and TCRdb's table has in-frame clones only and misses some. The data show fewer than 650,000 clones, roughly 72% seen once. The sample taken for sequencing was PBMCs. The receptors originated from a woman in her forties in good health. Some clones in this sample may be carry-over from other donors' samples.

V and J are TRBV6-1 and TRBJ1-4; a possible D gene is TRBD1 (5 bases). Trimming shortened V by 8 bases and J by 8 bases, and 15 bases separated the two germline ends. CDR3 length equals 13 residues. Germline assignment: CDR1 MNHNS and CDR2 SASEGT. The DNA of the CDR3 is TGTGCCAGCGAAGTGGGGGGAACGGAAAAACTGTTTTTT. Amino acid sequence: CASEVGGTEKLFF.

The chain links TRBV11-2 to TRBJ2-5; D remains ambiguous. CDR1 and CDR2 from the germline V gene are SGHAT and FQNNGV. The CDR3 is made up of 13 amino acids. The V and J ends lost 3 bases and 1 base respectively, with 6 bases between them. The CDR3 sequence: CASSLHSQETQYF. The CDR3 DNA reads TGTGCCAGCAGCTTGCACAGCCAAGAGACCCAGTACTTC.

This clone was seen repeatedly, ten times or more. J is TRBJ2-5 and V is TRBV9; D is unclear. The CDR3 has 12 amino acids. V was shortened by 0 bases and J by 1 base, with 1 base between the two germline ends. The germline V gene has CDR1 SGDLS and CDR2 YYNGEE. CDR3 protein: CASSVGQETQYF. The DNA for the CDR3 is TGTGCCAGCAGCGTAGGCCAAGAGACCCAGTACTTC.

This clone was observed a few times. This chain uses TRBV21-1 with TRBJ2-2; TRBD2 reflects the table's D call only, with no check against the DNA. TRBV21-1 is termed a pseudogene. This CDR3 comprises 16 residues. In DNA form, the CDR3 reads TGTGCCAGCAGCAAATCGACTAGCGGGAACACCGGGGAGCTGTTTTTT. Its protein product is CASSKSTSGNTGELFF.

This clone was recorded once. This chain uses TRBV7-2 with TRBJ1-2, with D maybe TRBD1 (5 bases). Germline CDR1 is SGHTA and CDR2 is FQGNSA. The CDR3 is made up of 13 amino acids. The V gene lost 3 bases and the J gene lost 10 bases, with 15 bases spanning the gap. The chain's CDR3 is CASSFGDGQVYTF. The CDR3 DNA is TGTGCCAGCAGCTTTGGGGACGGGCAGGTCTACACCTTC.

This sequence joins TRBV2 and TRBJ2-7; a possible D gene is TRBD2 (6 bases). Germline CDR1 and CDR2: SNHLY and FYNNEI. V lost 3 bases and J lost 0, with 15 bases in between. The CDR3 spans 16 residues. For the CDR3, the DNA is TGTGCCAGCAGTGATAACGCGGGGAAAAGCTCCTACGAGCAGTACTTC. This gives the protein CASSDNAGKSSYEQYF.

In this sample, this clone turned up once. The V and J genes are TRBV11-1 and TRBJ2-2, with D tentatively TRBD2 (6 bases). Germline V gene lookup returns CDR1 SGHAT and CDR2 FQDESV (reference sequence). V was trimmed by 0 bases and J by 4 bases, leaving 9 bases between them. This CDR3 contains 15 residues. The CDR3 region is CASSLALASTGELFF. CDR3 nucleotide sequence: TGTGCCAGCAGCTTAGCCCTAGCGAGCACCGGGGAGCTGTTTTTT.

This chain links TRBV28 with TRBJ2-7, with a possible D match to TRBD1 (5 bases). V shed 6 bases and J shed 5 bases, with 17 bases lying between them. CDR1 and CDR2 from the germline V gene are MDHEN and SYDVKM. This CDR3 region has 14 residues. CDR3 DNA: TGTGCCAGCAGCTCCATCCAGGGCCCCAACGAGCAGTACTTC. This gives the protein CASSSIQGPNEQYF.

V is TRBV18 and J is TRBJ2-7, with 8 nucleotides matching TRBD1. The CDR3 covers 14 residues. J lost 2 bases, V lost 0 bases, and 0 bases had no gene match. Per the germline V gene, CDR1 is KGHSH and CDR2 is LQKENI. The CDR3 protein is CASSPPTGAYEQYF. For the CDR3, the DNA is TGTGCCAGCTCACCACCGACAGGGGCCTACGAGCAGTACTTC.

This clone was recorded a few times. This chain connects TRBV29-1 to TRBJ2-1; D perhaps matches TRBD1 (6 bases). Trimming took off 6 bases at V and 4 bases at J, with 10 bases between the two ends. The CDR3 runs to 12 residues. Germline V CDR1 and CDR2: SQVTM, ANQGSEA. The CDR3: CSVLQGYNEQFF. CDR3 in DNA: TGCAGCGTATTACAGGGTTACAATGAGCAGTTCTTC.

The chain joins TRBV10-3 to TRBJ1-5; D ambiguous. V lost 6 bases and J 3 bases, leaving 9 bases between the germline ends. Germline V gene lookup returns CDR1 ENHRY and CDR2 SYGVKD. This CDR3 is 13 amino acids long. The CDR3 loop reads CAIRPGSNQPQHF. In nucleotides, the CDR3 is TGTGCCATCAGACCGGGGTCCAATCAGCCCCAGCATTTT.

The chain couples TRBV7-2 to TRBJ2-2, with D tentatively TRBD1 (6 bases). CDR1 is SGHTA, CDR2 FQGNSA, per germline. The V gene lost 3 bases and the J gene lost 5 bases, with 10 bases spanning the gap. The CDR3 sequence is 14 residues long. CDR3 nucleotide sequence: TGTGCCAGCAGCTTCGGCAGGGGTACCGGGGAGCTGTTTTTT. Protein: CASSFGRGTGELFF.

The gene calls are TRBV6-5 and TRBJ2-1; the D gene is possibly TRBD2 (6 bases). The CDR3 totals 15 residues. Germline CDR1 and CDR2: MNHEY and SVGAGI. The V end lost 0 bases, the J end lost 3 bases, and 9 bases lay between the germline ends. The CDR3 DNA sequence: TGTGCCAGCAGTTACTCGGGAGGAGTCTACAATGAGCAGTTCTTC. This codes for CASSYSGGVYNEQFF.

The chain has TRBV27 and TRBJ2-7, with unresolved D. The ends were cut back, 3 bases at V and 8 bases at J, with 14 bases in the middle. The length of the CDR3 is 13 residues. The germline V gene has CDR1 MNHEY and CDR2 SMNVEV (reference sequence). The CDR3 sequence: CASSLGPAGQQYF. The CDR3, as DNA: TGTGCCAGCAGTTTGGGCCCTGCAGGACAGCAGTACTTC.

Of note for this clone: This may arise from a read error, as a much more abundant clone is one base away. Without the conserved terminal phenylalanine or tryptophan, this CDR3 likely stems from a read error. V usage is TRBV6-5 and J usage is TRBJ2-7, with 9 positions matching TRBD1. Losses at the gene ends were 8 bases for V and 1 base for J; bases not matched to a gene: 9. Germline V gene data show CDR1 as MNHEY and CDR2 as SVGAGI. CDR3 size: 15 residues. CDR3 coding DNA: TGTGCCAGCGCCTACACCGGGACAGGGTCCTACGAGCAGTACTCC. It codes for CASAYTGTGSYEQYS.

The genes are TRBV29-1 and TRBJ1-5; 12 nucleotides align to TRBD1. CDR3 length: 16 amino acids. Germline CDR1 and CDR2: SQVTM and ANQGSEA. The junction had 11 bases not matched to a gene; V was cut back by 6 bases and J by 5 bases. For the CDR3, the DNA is TGCAGCGTCCGAAACTCCGGGACAGGGGGCGATCAGCCCCAGCATTTT. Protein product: CSVRNSGTGGDQPQHF.

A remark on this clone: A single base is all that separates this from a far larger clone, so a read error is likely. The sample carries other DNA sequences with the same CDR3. CDR3 region: CAWSRRGLAGNTIYF. CDR3 nucleotide sequence: TGTGCCTGGAGCCGAAGGGGGTTAGCTGGAAACACTATATATTTT. The gene calls are TRBV30 and TRBJ1-3; D perhaps matches TRBD1 (6 bases). The germline gives CDR1 GTSNPN, CDR2 SVGIG (reference sequence). The CDR3 totals 15 residues.

The CDR3 DNA reads TGTGCCAGCAGCCTCGTTGGGGGTACTTGGGAGCAGTACTTC. It translates to CASSLVGGTWEQYF. J is TRBJ2-7 and V is TRBV28; the D gene could be TRBD1 or TRBD2 (5 bases each). Germline V gene data show CDR1 as MDHEN and CDR2 as SYDVKM. The CDR3 runs 14 residues. The V end lost 6 bases, the J end lost 7 bases, and 19 bases lay between the germline ends.

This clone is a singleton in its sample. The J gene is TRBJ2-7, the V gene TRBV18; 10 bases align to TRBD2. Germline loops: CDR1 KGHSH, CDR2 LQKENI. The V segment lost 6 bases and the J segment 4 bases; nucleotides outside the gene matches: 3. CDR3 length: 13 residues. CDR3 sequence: CASSGAGGYEQYF. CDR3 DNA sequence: TGTGCCAGCTCTGGAGCGGGAGGGTACGAGCAGTACTTC.

This chain's CDR3 is CASRSSGRVGETQYF. CDR3 in DNA: TGTGCCAGCAGATCTAGCGGGAGGGTTGGGGAGACCCAGTACTTC. J is TRBJ2-5 and V is TRBV7-2; 12 nucleotides match TRBD2. This CDR3 has 15 amino acids. Per the germline V gene, CDR1 is SGHTA and CDR2 is FQGNSA. Losses at the gene ends were 6 bases for V and 5 bases for J; bases not matched to a gene: 7.